These T cell receptor beta chains were read from a single sample in a study of shared clonotypes between healthy human individuals. Profiling relied on immunoSEQ multiplex PCR, and the TCRdb table lists in-frame clones only, not all of them. The table shows around 600,000 clones, with roughly 98% occurring only once. Sequencing was carried out using naive CD8+ T cells sorted from blood. These receptors all come from a man aged 25 to 40 in good health. CDR3s include the opening cysteine and the closing phenylalanine or tryptophan. A D gene is named only where the DNA matches it firmly. Only part of the rows carry a size: once, few, many, or a class if the clone is expanded.

>TRBV30|NA|TRBJ2-2|NA
CAWSVAHNTGELFF
TGTGCCTGGAGTGTAGCGCATAACACCGGGGAGCTGTTTTTT
>TRBV25-1|NA|TRBJ1-4|NA
CASSELGETAVEKLFF
TGTGCCAGCAGTGAATTAGGTGAGACCGCGGTGGAAAAACTGTTTTTT
>TRBV4-2|NA|TRBJ2-2|NA
CASSQGQTKNTGELFF
TGTGCCAGCAGCCAAGGACAGACCAAGAACACCGGGGAGCTGTTTTTT
>TRBV9|NA|TRBJ2-1|NA
CASSALTEQFF
TGTGCCAGCAGCGCCTTAACTGAGCAGTTCTTC
>TRBV28|NA|TRBJ2-3|NA
CASRRAVRYRTDTQYF
TGTGCCAGCAGGAGGGCTGTTAGATATCGCACAGATACGCAGTATTTT
>TRBV9|NA|TRBJ2-6|NA
CASSALVGANVLTF
TGTGCCAGCAGCGCCCTGGTCGGGGCCAACGTCCTGACTTTC
>TRBV29-1|NA|TRBJ2-3|NA
CSVALDGRDTQYF
TGCAGCGTTGCTCTTGACGGGCGAGATACGCAGTATTTT
>TRBV29-1|NA|TRBJ1-1|NA
CSVQGTDTEAFF
TGCAGCGTCCAGGGGACGGACACTGAAGCTTTCTTT
>TRBV29-1|NA|TRBJ2-1|NA
CSAAGTNRGAYNEQFF
TGCAGCGCCGCCGGGACAAACCGAGGAGCCTACAATGAGCAGTTCTTC
>TRBV10-3|NA|TRBJ2-5|NA
CAISESSGTQYF
TGTGCCATCAGTGAGTCTAGCGGGACCCAGTACTTC
>TRBV7-6|NA|TRBJ2-1|NA
CASSLADLTNNEQFF
TGTGCCAGCAGCTTAGCTGACCTTACAAACAATGAGCAGTTCTTC
>TRBV30|NA|TRBJ2-3|NA
CAWSVVQTGSTDTQYF
TGTGCCTGGAGTGTAGTCCAGACCGGATCGACAGATACGCAGTATTTT
>TRBV29-1|NA|TRBJ1-2|NA
CSVQVLDGLYTF
TGCAGCGTTCAAGTCTTGGACGGTCTTTACACCTTC
>TRBV30|NA|TRBJ2-7|NA
CAWIRQGNEQYF
TGTGCCTGGATTCGCCAGGGGAACGAGCAGTACTTC
>TRBV27|NA|TRBJ2-7|NA
CASSHRGEGYEQYF
TGTGCCAGCAGTCATCGGGGAGAGGGGTACGAGCAGTACTTC
>TRBV19|TRBD1|TRBJ2-7|NA
CASSSGQGFYEQYF
TGTGCCAGTAGTTCGGGACAGGGTTTCTACGAGCAGTACTTC
>TRBV7-9|NA|TRBJ2-7|NA
CASSLSGLTYEQYF
TGTGCCAGCAGCTTATCAGGTCTGACCTACGAGCAGTACTTC
>TRBV11-2|NA|TRBJ2-7|NA
CASSSSTGYEQYF
TGTGCCAGCAGCTCATCCACAGGATACGAGCAGTACTTC
>TRBV10-2|NA|TRBJ1-2|NA
CASREDTSYGYTF
TGCGCCAGCAGGGAAGACACGAGCTATGGCTACACCTTC
>TRBV7-6|NA|TRBJ2-7|NA
CASSLGGGEQYF
TGTGCCAGCAGCTTAGGTGGCGGCGAGCAGTACTTC
>TRBV7-8|TRBD2|TRBJ2-2|NA
CASSLGLAGGPVGELFF
TGTGCCAGCAGCCTGGGACTAGCGGGAGGGCCGGTCGGGGAGCTGTTTTTT
>TRBV9|NA|TRBJ1-2|NA
CASAGSMGYTF
TGTGCCAGTGCTGGCTCAATGGGCTACACCTTC
>TRBV30|NA|TRBJ1-1|NA
CAWSVSPGGLPEAFF
TGTGCCTGGAGTGTATCCCCCGGAGGGCTCCCTGAAGCTTTCTTT
>TRBV29-1|TRBD1|TRBJ2-7|NA
CSVEYRDSGSSYEQYF
TGCAGCGTCGAATATCGGGACAGTGGCAGCTCCTACGAGCAGTACTTC
>TRBV27|NA|TRBJ2-5|NA
CASSFAGGQETQYF
TGTGCCAGCAGTTTCGCGGGTGGACAAGAGACCCAGTACTTC
>TRBV29-1|TRBD2|TRBJ2-1|once
CSVEASTGGYNEQFF
TGCAGCGTTGAAGCCTCTACGGGAGGGTACAATGAGCAGTTCTTC
>TRBV27|NA|TRBJ1-5|NA
CASSLAPGMRQPQHF
TGTGCCAGCAGTTTGGCTCCAGGGATGAGGCAGCCCCAGCATTTT
>TRBV18|NA|TRBJ2-3|NA
CASSPKDREGGFFTDTQYF
TGTGCCAGCTCACCCAAGGACAGGGAGGGAGGCTTCTTCACAGATACGCAGTATTTT
>TRBV5-8|NA|TRBJ2-5|NA
CASSLAGSQETQYF
TGTGCCAGCAGCTTGGCAGGCAGTCAAGAGACCCAGTACTTC
>TRBV7-9|TRBD2|TRBJ2-1|NA
CASSLAASGRFGHEQFF
TGTGCCAGCAGCTTAGCTGCTAGCGGGAGGTTCGGTCATGAGCAGTTCTTC
>TRBV9|NA|TRBJ1-2|NA
CASSVGGDYGYTF
TGTGCCAGCAGCGTAGGAGGTGACTATGGCTACACCTTC
>TRBV5-1|NA|TRBJ2-7|NA
CASSLMGTYEQYF
TGCGCCAGCAGCTTGATGGGAACCTACGAGCAGTACTTC
>TRBV7-9|NA|TRBJ2-7|NA
CASSLAGGAINSYEQYF
TGTGCCAGCAGCTTAGCGGGCGGAGCGATTAACTCCTACGAGCAGTACTTC
>TRBV5-6|NA|TRBJ2-5|NA
CASSSSPGAYQETQYF
TGTGCCAGCAGCTCGAGCCCAGGCGCGTACCAAGAGACCCAGTACTTC
>TRBV4-3|NA|TRBJ2-7|NA
CASSQDVGSHEQYF
TGCGCCAGCAGCCAAGATGTCGGGAGCCACGAGCAGTACTTC
>TRBV9|NA|TRBJ2-2|NA
CASSVAQSTGELFF
TGTGCCAGCAGCGTAGCACAGTCCACCGGGGAGCTGTTTTTT
>TRBV2|NA|TRBJ2-7|NA
CASSGGWQGGYEQYF
TGTGCCAGCAGCGGGGGATGGCAGGGTGGGTACGAGCAGTACTTC
>TRBV7-8|TRBD2|TRBJ2-7|NA
CASSQRDLHELEQYF
TGTGCCAGCAGCCAGCGGGACCTACACGAGCTTGAGCAGTACTTC
>TRBV5-4|TRBD1|TRBJ2-7|NA
CASSRTGYEQYF
TGTGCCAGCAGCCGGACAGGCTACGAGCAGTACTTC
>TRBV10-3|NA|TRBJ1-3|NA
CAISAARGGAGNTIYF
TGTGCCATCAGTGCCGCCCGAGGGGGGGCTGGAAACACCATATATTTT
>TRBV9|NA|TRBJ2-3|NA
CASSVVDTDTQYF
TGTGCCAGCAGCGTAGTCGACACAGATACGCAGTATTTT